This T cell receptor (beta chain) originates from a study of breast tumors, draining lymph nodes, adjacent tissues (TCRdb year 2016). Concerning the study at large: The study compared TCR beta repertoires across tumor, adjacent nontumor tissue and axillary lymph nodes from breast cancer patients. The study was designed to assess the relationships and possible T-cell exchange between tumor, surrounding tissue and draining lymph node repertoires in human breast cancer.

The sequencer was an Illumina HiSeq 2000. Multiplex PCR amplification was used to build the TCR beta chain libraries. High-throughput sequencing was used to analyze the amplified TCR beta chain products. The public sequencing data were trimmed at Q25 with fastp and processed into clonotypes with MiXCR by TCRdb, which kept only in-frame beta chains. One record per CDR3 amino acid sequence lists the most common genes and DNA. For this sample there are approximately 90,000 distinct CDR3 sequences; roughly 28% appear just once. Clones ranked in the top ten supply roughly 8.1% of the sample. Results the study describes overall, beyond this receptor: In luminal-like breast cancer, tumor and nontumor tissue repertoires resembled each other significantly more than in basal-like breast cancer. The data were judged consistent with most tumor T cells deriving from the lymph node and then expanding within tumor tissue. Tumor T-cell repertoires showed less diversity than lymph node repertoires and more diversity than nontumor tissue repertoires, and tumor T-cell repertoires showed preferential V and J gene usage. The conclusion that tumor T cells originate in lymph nodes was framed as consistent with a hypothesis rather than directly demonstrated.

On this clonotype: Its antigen is not yet known. No base qualities exist here, and no much larger clone lies one base off it.

The axillary draining lymph nodes of breast cancer patients were the source of the lymph node samples. V loses 4 bases at its end and J loses 4 bases; junction bases beyond the gene matches: 5. There are 14 amino acids in the CDR3, from cysteine to phenylalanine inclusive. Only the CDR3 portion is preserved as DNA: 42 bases, with reading frame beginning at the first base. According to the germline V gene, CDR1 reads SGDLS and CDR2 reads YYNGEE. The chain employs TRBV9 and TRBJ2-1; 7 bases in the junction line up with TRBD1. Sequencing input: axillary lymph node tissue. The receptor was isolated from a female donor with breast cancer. Some clones in this sample may be carry-over from other donors' samples. The DNA reads as follows: TGTGCCAGCAGCTCATTGGGACAGTACAATGAGCAGTTCTTC. The resulting protein is CASSSLGQYNEQFF. Reference TRBV9 and TRBJ2-1 genes cover what lies past the CDR3, so the full variable domain is DSGVTQTPKHLITATGQRVTLRCSPRSGDLSVYWYQQSLDQGLQFLIQYYNGEERAKGNILERFSAQQFPDLHSELNLSSLELGDSALYFCASSSLGQYNEQFFGPGTRLTVL.